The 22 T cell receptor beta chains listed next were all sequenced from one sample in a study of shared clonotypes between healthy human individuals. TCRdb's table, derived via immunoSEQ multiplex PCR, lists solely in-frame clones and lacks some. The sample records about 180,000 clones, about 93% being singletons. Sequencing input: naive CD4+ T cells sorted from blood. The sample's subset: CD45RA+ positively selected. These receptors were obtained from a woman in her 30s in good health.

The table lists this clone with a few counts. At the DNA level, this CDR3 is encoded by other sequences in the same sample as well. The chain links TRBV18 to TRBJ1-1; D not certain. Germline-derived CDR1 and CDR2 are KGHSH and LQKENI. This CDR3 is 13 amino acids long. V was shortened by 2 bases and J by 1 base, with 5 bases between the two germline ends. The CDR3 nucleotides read TGTGCCAGCTCACCAAGAGGGAACACTGAAGCTTTCTTT. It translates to CASSPRGNTEAFF.

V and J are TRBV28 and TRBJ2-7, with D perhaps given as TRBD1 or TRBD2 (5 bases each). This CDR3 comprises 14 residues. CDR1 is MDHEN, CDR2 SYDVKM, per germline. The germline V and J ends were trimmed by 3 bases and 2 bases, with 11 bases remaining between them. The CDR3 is CASSLSEGPYEQYF. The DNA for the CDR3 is TGTGCCAGCAGTTTGTCAGAGGGACCCTACGAGCAGTACTTC.

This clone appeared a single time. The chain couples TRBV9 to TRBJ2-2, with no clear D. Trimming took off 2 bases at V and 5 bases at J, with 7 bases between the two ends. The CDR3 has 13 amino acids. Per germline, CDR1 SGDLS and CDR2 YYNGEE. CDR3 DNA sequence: TGTGCCAGCAGCGTTGGGCCGACCGGGGAGCTGTTTTTT. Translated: CASSVGPTGELFF.

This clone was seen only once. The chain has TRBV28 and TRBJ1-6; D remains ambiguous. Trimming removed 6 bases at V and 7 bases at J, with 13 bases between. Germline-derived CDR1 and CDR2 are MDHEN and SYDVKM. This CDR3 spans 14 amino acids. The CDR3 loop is CASSGGLTNSPLHF. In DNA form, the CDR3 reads TGTGCCAGCAGCGGTGGTCTCACAAATTCACCCCTCCACTTT.

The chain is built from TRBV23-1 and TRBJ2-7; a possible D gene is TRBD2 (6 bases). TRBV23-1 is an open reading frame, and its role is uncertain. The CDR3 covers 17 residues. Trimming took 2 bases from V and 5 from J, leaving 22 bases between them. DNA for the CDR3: TGCGCCAGCAGTCAACCAAATCCTAGACACACGGGGGACGAGCAGTACTTC. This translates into CASSQPNPRHTGDEQYF.

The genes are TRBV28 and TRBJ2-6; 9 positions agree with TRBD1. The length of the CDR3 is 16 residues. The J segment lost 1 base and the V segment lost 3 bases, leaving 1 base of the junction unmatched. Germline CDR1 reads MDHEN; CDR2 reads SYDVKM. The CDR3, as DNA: TGTGCCAGCAGTTTGGGGACAGGGTCTGGGGCCAACGTCCTGACTTTC. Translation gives CASSLGTGSGANVLTF.

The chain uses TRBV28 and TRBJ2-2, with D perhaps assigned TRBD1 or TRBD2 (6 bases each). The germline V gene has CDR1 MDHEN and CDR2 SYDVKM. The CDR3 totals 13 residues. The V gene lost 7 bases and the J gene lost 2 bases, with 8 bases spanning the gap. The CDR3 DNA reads TGTGCCAGCACGGGGGCAAACACCGGGGAGCTGTTTTTT. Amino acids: CASTGANTGELFF.

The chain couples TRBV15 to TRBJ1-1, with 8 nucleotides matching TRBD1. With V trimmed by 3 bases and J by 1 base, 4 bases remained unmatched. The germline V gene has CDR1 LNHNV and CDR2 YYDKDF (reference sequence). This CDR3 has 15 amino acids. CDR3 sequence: CATSRSGTGNTEAFF. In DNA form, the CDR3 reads TGTGCCACCAGCAGGTCCGGGACAGGGAACACTGAAGCTTTCTTT.

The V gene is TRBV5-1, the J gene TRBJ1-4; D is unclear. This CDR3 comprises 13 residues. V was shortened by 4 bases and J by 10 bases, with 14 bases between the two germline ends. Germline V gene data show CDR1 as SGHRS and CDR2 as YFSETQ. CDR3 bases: TGCGCCAGCAGCCCGGGCCACAGCGGAAAACTGTTTTTT. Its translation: CASSPGHSGKLFF.

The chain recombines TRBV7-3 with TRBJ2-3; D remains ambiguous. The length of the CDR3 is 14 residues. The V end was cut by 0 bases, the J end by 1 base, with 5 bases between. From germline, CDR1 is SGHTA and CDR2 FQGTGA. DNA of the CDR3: TGTGCCAGCAGCTTAACGCCCCGCACAGATACGCAGTATTTT. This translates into CASSLTPRTDTQYF.

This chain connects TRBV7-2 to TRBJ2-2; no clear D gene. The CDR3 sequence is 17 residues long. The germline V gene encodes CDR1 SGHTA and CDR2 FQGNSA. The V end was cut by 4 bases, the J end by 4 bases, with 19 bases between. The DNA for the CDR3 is TGTGCCAGCAGCTCTGTACCTAACACAGTTTCCACCGGGGAGCTGTTTTTT. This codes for CASSSVPNTVSTGELFF.

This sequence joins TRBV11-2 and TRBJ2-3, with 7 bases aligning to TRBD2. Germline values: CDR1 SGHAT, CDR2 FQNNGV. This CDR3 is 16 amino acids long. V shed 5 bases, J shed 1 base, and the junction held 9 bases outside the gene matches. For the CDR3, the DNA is TGTGCCAGCAGCGGAAGGGCTAGCGGAGGCACAGATACGCAGTATTTT. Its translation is CASSGRASGGTDTQYF.

The CDR3 loop reads CASQGYQETQYF. CDR3 sequence (DNA): TGTGCCAGTCAGGGGTACCAAGAGACCCAGTACTTC. The chain recombines TRBV19 with TRBJ2-5; D might be TRBD1 (6 bases). Germline CDR1 and CDR2: LNHDA and SQIVND (reference sequence). The CDR3 totals 12 residues. V dropped 8 bases and J dropped 0 bases, with 7 bases sitting between them.

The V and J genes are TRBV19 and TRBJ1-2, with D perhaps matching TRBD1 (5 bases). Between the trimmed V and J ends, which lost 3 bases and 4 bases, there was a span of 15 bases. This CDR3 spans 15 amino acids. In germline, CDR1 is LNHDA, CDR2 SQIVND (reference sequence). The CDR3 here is CASSMGTRHGYGYTF. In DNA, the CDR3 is TGTGCCAGTAGTATGGGGACTCGTCACGGCTATGGCTACACCTTC.

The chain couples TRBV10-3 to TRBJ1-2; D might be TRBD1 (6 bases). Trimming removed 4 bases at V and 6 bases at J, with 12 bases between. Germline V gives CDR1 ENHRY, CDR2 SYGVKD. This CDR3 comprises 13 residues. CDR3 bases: TGTGCCATCAGTGGGGGACAAATGGATGGCTACACCTTC. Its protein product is CAISGGQMDGYTF.

This CDR3 reads CASSLARGFDTEAFF. The CDR3, as DNA: TGTGCCAGCAGCTTGGCGCGTGGGTTTGACACTGAAGCTTTCTTT. This rearrangement joins TRBV5-4 to TRBJ1-1; D not certain. V shed 0 bases and J shed 3 bases, with 12 bases lying between them. Germline V gene data show CDR1 as SGHNT and CDR2 as YYREEE (reference sequence). This CDR3 comprises 15 residues. The whole variable domain, filled in from reference TRBV5-4 and TRBJ1-1, reads ETGVTQSPTHLIKTRGQQVTLRCSSQSGHNTVSWYQQALGQGPQFIFQYYREEENGRGNFPPRFSGLQFPNYSSELNVNALELDDSALYLCASSLARGFDTEAFFGQGTRLTVV.

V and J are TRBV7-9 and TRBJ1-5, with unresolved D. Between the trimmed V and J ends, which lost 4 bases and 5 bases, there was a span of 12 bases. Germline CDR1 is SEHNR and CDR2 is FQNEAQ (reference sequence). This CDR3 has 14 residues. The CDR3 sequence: CASSSGRVDQPQHF. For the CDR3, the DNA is TGTGCCAGCAGCTCCGGAAGGGTCGATCAGCCCCAGCATTTT.

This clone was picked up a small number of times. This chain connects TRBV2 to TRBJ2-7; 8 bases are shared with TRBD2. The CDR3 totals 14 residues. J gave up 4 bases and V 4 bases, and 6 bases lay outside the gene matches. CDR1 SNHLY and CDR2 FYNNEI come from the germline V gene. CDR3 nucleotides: TGTGCCAGCAGTGTGAGCGGGAGAGGGTACGAGCAGTACTTC. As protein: CASSVSGRGYEQYF.

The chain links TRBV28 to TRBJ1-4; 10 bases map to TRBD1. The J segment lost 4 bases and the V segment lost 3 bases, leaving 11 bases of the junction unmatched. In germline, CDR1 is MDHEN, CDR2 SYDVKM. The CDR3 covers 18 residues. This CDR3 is CASSFRGQGIRGNEKLFF. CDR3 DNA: TGTGCCAGCAGTTTTCGGGGACAGGGGATAAGGGGTAATGAAAAACTGTTTTTT.

CDR3 bases: TGTGCCAGCAGCGCCGACAGGGAATCCTACGAGCAGTACTTC. Amino acid sequence: CASSADRESYEQYF. This chain connects TRBV9 to TRBJ2-7; 7 bases are shared with TRBD1. The ends lost 3 bases at V and 1 base at J; junction bases unmatched: 4. The germline gives CDR1 SGDLS, CDR2 YYNGEE. CDR3 length: 14 residues.

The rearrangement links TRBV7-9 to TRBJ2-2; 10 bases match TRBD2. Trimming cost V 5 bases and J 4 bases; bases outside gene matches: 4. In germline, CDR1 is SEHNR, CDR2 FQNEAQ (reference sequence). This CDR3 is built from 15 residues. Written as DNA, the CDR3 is TGTGCCAGCAGCGCGAGCGGGAGGGCCACCGGGGAGCTGTTTTTT. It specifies CASSASGRATGELFF.

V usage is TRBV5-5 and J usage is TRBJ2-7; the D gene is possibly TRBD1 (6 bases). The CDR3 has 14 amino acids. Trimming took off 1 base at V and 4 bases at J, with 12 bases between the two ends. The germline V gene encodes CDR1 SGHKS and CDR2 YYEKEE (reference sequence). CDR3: CASSLYQGRYEQYF. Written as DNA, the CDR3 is TGTGCCAGCAGCTTGTACCAGGGGCGGTACGAGCAGTACTTC.